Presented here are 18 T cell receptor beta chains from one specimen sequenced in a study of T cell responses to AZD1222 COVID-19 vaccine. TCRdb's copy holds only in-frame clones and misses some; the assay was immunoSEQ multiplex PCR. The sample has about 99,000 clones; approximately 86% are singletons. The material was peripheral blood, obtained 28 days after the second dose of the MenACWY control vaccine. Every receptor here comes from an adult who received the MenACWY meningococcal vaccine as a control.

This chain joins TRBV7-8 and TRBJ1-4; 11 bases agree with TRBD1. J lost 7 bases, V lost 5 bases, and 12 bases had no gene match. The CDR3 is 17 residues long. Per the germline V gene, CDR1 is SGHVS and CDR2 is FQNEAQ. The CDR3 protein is CASSTRTGGAFGEKLFF. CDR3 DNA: TGTGCCAGCAGCACCCGGACAGGGGGCGCATTCGGTGAAAAACTGTTTTTT.

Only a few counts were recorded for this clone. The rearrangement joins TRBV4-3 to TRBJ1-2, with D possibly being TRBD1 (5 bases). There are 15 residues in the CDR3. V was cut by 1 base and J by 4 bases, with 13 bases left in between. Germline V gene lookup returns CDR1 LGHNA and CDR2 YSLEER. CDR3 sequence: CASSQGWGTIYGYTF. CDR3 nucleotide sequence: TGCGCCAGCAGCCAAGGGTGGGGGACGATCTATGGCTACACCTTC.

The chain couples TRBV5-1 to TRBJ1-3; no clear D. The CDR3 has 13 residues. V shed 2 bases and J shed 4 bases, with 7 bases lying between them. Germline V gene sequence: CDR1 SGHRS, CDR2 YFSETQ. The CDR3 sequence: CASSLDGGNTIYF. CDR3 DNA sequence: TGCGCCAGCAGCTTAGATGGAGGAAACACCATATATTTT.

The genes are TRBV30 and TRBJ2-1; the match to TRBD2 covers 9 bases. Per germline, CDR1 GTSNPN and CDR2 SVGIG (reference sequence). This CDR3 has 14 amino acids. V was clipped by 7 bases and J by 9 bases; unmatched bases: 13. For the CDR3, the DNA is TGTGCCTATAAGGCGGGGGGGCCCCATCCTGAGCAGTTCTTC. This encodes CAYKAGGPHPEQFF.

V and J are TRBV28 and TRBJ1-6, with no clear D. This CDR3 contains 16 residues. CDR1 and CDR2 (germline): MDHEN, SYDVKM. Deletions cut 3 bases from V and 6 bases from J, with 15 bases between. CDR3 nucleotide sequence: TGTGCCAGCAGTTTTGGGAATAGACTACTTAATTCACCCCTCCACTTT. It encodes CASSFGNRLLNSPLHF.

The CDR3 reads CASSEGLGTNEKLFF. The DNA of the CDR3 is TGTGCCAGCAGTGAGGGTCTCGGAACTAATGAAAAACTGTTTTTT. The rearrangement links TRBV2 to TRBJ1-4; D gene uncertain. The CDR3 has 15 amino acids. Trimming stripped 3 bases from V and 1 base from J, with 9 bases between. Germline CDR1 reads SNHLY; CDR2 reads FYNNEI.

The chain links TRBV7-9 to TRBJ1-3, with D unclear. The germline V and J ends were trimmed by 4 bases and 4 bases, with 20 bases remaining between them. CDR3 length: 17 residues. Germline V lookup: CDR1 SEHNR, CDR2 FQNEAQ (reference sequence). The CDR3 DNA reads TGTGCCAGCAGCTCCCCGTTTGGAGGGTGGTCCGGAAACACCATATATTTT. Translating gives CASSSPFGGWSGNTIYF.

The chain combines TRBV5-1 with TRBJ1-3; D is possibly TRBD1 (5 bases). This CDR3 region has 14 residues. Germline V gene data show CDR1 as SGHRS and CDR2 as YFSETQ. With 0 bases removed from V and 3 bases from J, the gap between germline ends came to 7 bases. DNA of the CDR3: TGCGCCAGCAGCTTGGAGGGGTTTGGAAACACCATATATTTT. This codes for CASSLEGFGNTIYF.

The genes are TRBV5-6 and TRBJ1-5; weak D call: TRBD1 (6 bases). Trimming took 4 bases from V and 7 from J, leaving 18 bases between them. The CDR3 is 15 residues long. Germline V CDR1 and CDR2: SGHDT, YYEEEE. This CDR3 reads CASSVTGNPGQPQHF. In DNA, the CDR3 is TGTGCCAGCAGCGTAACAGGGAATCCGGGGCAGCCCCAGCATTTT.

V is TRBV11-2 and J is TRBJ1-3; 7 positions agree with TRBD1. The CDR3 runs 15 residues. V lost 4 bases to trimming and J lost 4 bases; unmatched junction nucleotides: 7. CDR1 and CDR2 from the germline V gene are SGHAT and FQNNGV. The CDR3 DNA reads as TGTGCCAGCAGCTCCCGAGGGACAGAGGGAAACACCATATATTTT. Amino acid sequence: CASSSRGTEGNTIYF.

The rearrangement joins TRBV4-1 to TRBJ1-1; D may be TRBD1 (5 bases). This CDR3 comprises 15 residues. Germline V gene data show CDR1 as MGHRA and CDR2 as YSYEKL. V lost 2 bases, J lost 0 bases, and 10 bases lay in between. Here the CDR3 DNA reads TGCGCCAGCAGCCAAAGTGTAGGGGTGAACACTGAAGCTTTCTTT. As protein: CASSQSVGVNTEAFF.

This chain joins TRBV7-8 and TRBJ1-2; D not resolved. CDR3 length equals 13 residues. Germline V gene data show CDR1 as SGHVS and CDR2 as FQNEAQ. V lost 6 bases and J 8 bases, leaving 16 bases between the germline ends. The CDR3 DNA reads TGTGCCAGCAGTTTGACCGTGACGGGCGGCTACACCTTC. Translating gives CASSLTVTGGYTF.

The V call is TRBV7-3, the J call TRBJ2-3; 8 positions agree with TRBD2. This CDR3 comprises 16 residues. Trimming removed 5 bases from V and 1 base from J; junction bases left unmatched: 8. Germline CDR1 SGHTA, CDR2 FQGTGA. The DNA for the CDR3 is TGTGCCAGCAGCCCCTTAGCGGGGCCCGGCACAGATACGCAGTATTTT. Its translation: CASSPLAGPGTDTQYF.

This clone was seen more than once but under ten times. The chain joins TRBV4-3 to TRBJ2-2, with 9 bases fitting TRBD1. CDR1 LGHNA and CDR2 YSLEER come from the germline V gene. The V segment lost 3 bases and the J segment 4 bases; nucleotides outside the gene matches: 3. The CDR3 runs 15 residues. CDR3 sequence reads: CASSQDRGRTGELFF. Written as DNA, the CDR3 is TGCGCCAGCAGCCAGGACAGGGGCCGCACCGGGGAGCTGTTTTTT.

CDR3 protein: CASSQASGNTIYF. DNA of the CDR3: TGTGCCAGCAGCCAAGCGTCTGGAAACACCATATATTTT. The gene calls are TRBV3-1 (or the pseudogene TRBV3-2) and TRBJ1-3; no clear D gene. The CDR3 covers 13 residues. Trimming took 1 base from V and 1 from J, leaving 2 bases between them. Germline V lookup: CDR1 LGHDT, CDR2 YNNKEL (reference sequence).

CDR3 in amino acids: CASSGNDRGFDEQYF. The CDR3, as DNA: TGTGCCAGCAGTGGAAACGACAGGGGGTTCGACGAGCAGTACTTC. V and J are TRBV2 and TRBJ2-7; 9 bases align to TRBD1. The trim removed 4 bases at V and 5 bases at J, leaving 9 bases unmatched. The CDR3 is made up of 15 amino acids. Germline CDR1 and CDR2: SNHLY and FYNNEI.

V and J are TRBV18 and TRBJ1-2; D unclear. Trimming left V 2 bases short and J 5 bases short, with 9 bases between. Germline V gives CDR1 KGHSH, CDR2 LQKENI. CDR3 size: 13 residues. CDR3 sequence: CASSPNVEYGYTF. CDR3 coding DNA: TGTGCCAGCTCACCAAACGTAGAGTATGGCTACACCTTC.

In nucleotides, the CDR3 is TGTGCCAGCAGCTTAGGGTACGGCGGTGGAAACACCATATATTTT. It yields the protein CASSLGYGGGNTIYF. This sequence joins TRBV7-2 and TRBJ1-3; D uncertain. The CDR3 has 15 residues. Germline lookup yields CDR1 SGHTA and CDR2 FQGNSA. Trimming left V 1 base short and J 3 bases short, with 10 bases between.